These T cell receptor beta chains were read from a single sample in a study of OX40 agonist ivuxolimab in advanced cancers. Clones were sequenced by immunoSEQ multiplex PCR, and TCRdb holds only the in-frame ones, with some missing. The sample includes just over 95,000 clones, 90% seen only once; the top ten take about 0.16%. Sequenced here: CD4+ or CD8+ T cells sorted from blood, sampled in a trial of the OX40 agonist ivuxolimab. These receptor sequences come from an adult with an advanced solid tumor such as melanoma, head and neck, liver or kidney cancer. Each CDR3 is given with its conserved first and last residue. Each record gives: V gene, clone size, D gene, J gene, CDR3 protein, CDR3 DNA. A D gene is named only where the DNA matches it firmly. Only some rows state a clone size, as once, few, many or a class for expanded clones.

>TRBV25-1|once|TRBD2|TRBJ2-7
CASSLGLAGGPNPEQYF
TGTGCCAGCAGTTTGGGACTAGCGGGAGGCCCAAATCCGGAGCAGTACTTC
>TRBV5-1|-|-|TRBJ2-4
CASSLVAGENIQYF
TGCGCCAGCAGCTTGGTCGCAGGGGAAAACATTCAGTACTTC
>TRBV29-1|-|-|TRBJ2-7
CSAGGAGIPYEQYF
TGCAGCGCTGGCGGAGCCGGGATTCCCTACGAGCAGTACTTC
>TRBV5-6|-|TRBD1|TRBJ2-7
CASSHGTGGFDEQYF
TGTGCCAGCAGCCACGGGACAGGGGGTTTCGACGAGCAGTACTTC
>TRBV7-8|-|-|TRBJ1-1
CASSDRRRGGRAEAFF
TGTGCCAGCAGCGATAGACGTCGAGGGGGAAGGGCTGAAGCTTTCTTT
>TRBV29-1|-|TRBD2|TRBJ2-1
CSVAAPLAGAYNEQFF
TGCAGCGTTGCGGCCCCCCTAGCGGGAGCCTACAATGAGCAGTTCTTC
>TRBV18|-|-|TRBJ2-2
CASSPPGTANTGELFF
TGTGCCAGCTCACCACCTGGTACGGCCAACACCGGGGAGCTGTTTTTT
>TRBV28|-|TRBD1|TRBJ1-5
CASSLWLGQGHQPQHF
TGTGCCAGCAGTTTATGGTTAGGACAGGGCCATCAGCCCCAGCATTTT
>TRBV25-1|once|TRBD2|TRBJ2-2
CASSRPGTSAGELFF
TGTGCCAGCAGTCGACCCGGGACTAGCGCCGGGGAGCTGTTTTTT
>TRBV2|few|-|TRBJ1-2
CASTAGRGGYGYTF
TGTGCCAGCACCGCAGGGAGGGGTGGGTATGGCTACACCTTC
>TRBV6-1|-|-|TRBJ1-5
CASSEWGTGKGNQPQHF
TGTGCCAGCAGTGAATGGGGAACAGGGAAAGGGAATCAGCCCCAGCATTTT
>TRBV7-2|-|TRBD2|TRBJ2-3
CASSKLAGVSTQYF
TGTGCCAGCAGTAAACTAGCGGGAGTATCCACGCAGTATTTT